These 29 T cell receptor beta chains came from one sample sequenced in a study of Ad26.COV2.S vaccination and SARS-CoV-2 variants. Clones were sequenced by immunoSEQ multiplex PCR, and TCRdb holds only the in-frame ones, with some missing. The table lists hundreds of thousands of clones, about four fifths of them singletons, with just under 7.5% in the top ten. Treatment noted: about 20 received Ad26.COV2.S at low or high dose, single or two shots; about 5 received placebo; per-sample allocation not given. Vaccine and placebo recipients were sampled on day 63 after the first injection. The sequencing here drew on peripheral blood, taken in a trial of Ad26.COV2.S vaccine versus placebo. All receptors come from a person aged 18-65 years who received the Ad26.COV2.S COVID-19 vaccine or a placebo.

J is TRBJ1-6 and V is TRBV7-2, with D tentatively TRBD1 (5 bases). Germline V gene sequence: CDR1 SGHTA, CDR2 FQGNSA. The CDR3 is 15 residues long. Trimming took 0 bases from V and 10 from J, leaving 13 bases between them. For the CDR3, the DNA is TGTGCCAGCAGCTTAGCGGCCAGGGTAGAATCACCCCTCCACTTT. This encodes CASSLAARVESPLHF.

This clone was recorded once. The chain joins TRBV2 to TRBJ1-5, with 11 positions matching TRBD1. After removal of 10 bases from V and 4 bases from J, the junction contained 6 bases not matched to a gene. Germline CDR1 is SNHLY and CDR2 is FYNNEI. The CDR3 covers 14 residues. CDR3 coding DNA: TGTGCCACTCAGGACAGGGGGCGAAATCAGCCCCAGCATTTT. It yields the protein CATQDRGRNQPQHF.

In DNA, the CDR3 is TGTGCCAGCCCGGACAGCAGCAATCAGCCCCAGCATTTT. Its translation is CASPDSSNQPQHF. V is TRBV2 and J is TRBJ1-5; a possible D gene is TRBD1 (6 bases). Trimming removed 8 bases from V and 1 base from J, with 9 bases in between. The germline gives CDR1 SNHLY, CDR2 FYNNEI. The CDR3 contains 13 residues.

This clone turned up a few times. This specimen includes other DNA sequences encoding the same CDR3. The chain has TRBV5-1 and TRBJ1-5; D is unresolved. Germline V CDR1 and CDR2: SGHRS, YFSETQ. The CDR3 spans 13 residues. Trimming cost V 2 bases and J 4 bases, with 7 bases left between them. The CDR3: CASSLNFNQPQHF. The CDR3 DNA sequence: TGCGCCAGCAGCTTAAATTTTAATCAGCCCCAGCATTTT.

This clone was seen only a few times. The chain couples TRBV27 to TRBJ1-6; D is unresolved. From germline, CDR1 is MNHEY and CDR2 SMNVEV (reference sequence). The V end was cut by 2 bases, the J end by 7 bases, with 12 bases between. The CDR3 totals 15 residues. The CDR3: CASSLIPVTNSPLHF. The CDR3 nucleotides read TGTGCCAGCAGTTTAATACCGGTAACCAATTCACCCCTCCACTTT.

In its sample, this clone was seen once. The V and J genes are TRBV2 and TRBJ2-6; D call uncertain. Trimming took off 7 bases at V and 0 bases at J, with 10 bases between the two ends. Germline V CDR1 and CDR2: SNHLY, FYNNEI. The CDR3 has 15 residues. CDR3 amino acids: CASNLLYSGANVLTF. The CDR3 region has the DNA TGTGCCAGCAATCTACTTTACTCTGGGGCCAACGTCCTGACTTTC.

The CDR3 region is CASSQATGWNTEAFF. The CDR3 DNA reads TGTGCCAGCAGCCAAGCGACAGGATGGAACACTGAAGCTTTCTTT. J is TRBJ1-1 and V is TRBV6-5; TRBD1 is a possible D gene (6 bases). V dropped 6 bases and J dropped 1 base, with 15 bases sitting between them. The CDR3 length is 15 residues. Germline CDR1 is MNHEY and CDR2 is SVGAGI.

This chain connects TRBV3-1 (or the pseudogene TRBV3-2) to TRBJ2-3; D unclear. Germline CDR1 and CDR2: LGHDT and YNNKEL (reference sequence). This CDR3 has 13 residues. V lost 2 bases and J 4 bases, leaving 7 bases between the germline ends. The CDR3 coding sequence is TGTGCCAGCAGCCAACTGAGCCCAGATACGCAGTATTTT. It codes for CASSQLSPDTQYF.

The V call is TRBV19, the J call TRBJ2-5; 11 bases agree with TRBD2. J gave up 1 base and V 8 bases, and 6 bases lay outside the gene matches. Germline V gives CDR1 LNHDA, CDR2 SQIVND (reference sequence). The CDR3 is 15 amino acids. The CDR3 DNA sequence: TGTGCCAGTTCCCGGACTAGCGGGCCCCAAGAGACCCAGTACTTC. Translated: CASSRTSGPQETQYF.

The chain joins TRBV9 to TRBJ2-7; D may be TRBD2 (6 bases). Germline assignment: CDR1 SGDLS and CDR2 YYNGEE. The germline V and J ends were trimmed by 4 bases and 4 bases, with 15 bases remaining between them. The CDR3 is made up of 14 amino acids. The CDR3 sequence is CASSPTGTQYEQYF. CDR3 nucleotide sequence: TGTGCCAGCAGCCCGACCGGGACTCAGTACGAGCAGTACTTC.

Remarks on this clone: One junction end disagrees with the germline gene, perhaps due to a read error. The chain recombines TRBV5-4 with TRBJ1-1, with D possibly being TRBD1 (5 bases). Germline lookup yields CDR1 SGHNT and CDR2 YYREEE (reference sequence). The CDR3 consists of 14 residues. As DNA, the CDR3 is TGTGCCAGCAACTTGGGGGGAGAGAGCACTGAAGCTTTCTTT. It codes for CASNLGGESTEAFF.

This clone showed up just once. The chain links TRBV10-1 to TRBJ2-2, with TRBD2 identical over 13 bases. V shed 8 bases, J shed 7 bases, and the junction held 19 bases outside the gene matches. This CDR3 comprises 19 residues. Germline CDR1 reads WNHNN; CDR2 reads SYGVQD (reference sequence). CDR3 region: CASRYSGLAGRVQGGELFF. CDR3 bases: TGCGCCAGCCGATATTCGGGACTAGCGGGAAGAGTACAGGGCGGGGAGCTGTTTTTT.

The rearrangement links TRBV5-4 to TRBJ2-5, with 7 bases aligning to TRBD2. From germline, CDR1 is SGHNT and CDR2 YYREEE (reference sequence). This CDR3 is 15 amino acids long. Trimming cost V 4 bases and J 5 bases; bases outside gene matches: 11. CDR3: CASSPGGRVGETQYF. The DNA for the CDR3 is TGTGCCAGCAGCCCTGGGGGGAGGGTAGGCGAGACCCAGTACTTC.

This clone was recorded once. This chain joins TRBV28 and TRBJ1-2; no reliable D call. Between the trimmed V and J ends, which lost 10 bases and 6 bases, there was a span of 18 bases. Germline assignment: CDR1 MDHEN and CDR2 SYDVKM. CDR3 size: 13 residues. CDR3 loop: CATSRRQIDGYTF. The CDR3 DNA is TGTGCCACCAGCCGGCGCCAGATCGATGGCTACACCTTC.

The rearrangement joins TRBV6-2 or TRBV6-3 to TRBJ1-5, with D hard to call. The CDR3 spans 18 residues. The V gene lost 4 bases and the J gene lost 1 base, with 20 bases spanning the gap. The germline V gene has CDR1 MNHEY and CDR2 SVGEGT. For the CDR3, the DNA is TGTGCCAGCAGTTCGACAAAATTTCCCCTGCGGAGCAATCAGCCCCAGCATTTT. Protein product: CASSSTKFPLRSNQPQHF.

Notes on this clone: One junction end does not reproduce the germline sequence, and a read error may be involved. The rearrangement joins TRBV2 to TRBJ2-7; 10 nucleotides match TRBD1. CDR1 SNHLY and CDR2 FYNNEI come from the germline V gene. This CDR3 comprises 15 residues. CDR3 residues: CASSEGGTGDYEQYF. Here the CDR3 DNA reads TGTGCCAGCAGCGAAGGCGGGACAGGGGACTACGAGCAGTACTTC.

Only a few counts were recorded for this clone. The CDR3 is CASSTDREFSMNTEAFF. The CDR3 bases are TGTGCCAGTAGTACTGACAGGGAATTCTCAATGAACACTGAAGCTTTCTTT. The gene calls are TRBV19 and TRBJ1-1; TRBD1 matches 7 bases. Germline loops: CDR1 LNHDA, CDR2 SQIVND (reference sequence). Trimming cost V 4 bases and J 0 bases; bases outside gene matches: 11. The CDR3 totals 17 residues. Variable domain in full (rest from reference TRBV19 and TRBJ1-1): DGGITQSPKYLFRKEGQNVTLSCEQNLNHDAMYWYRQDPGQGLRLIYYSQIVNDFQKGDIAEGYSVSREKKESFPLTVTSAQKNPTAFYLCASSTDREFSMNTEAFFGQGTRLTVV.

The V and J genes are TRBV27 and TRBJ2-1; the match to TRBD2 covers 8 bases. Losses at the gene ends were 5 bases for V and 2 bases for J; bases not matched to a gene: 5. The CDR3 sequence is 15 residues long. The germline V gene encodes CDR1 MNHEY and CDR2 SMNVEV (reference sequence). CDR3 sequence (DNA): TGTGCCAGCAGTCCAAGTAGCGGGGCCTACAATGAGCAGTTCTTC. This encodes CASSPSSGAYNEQFF.

The gene calls are TRBV18 and TRBJ1-2; no definite D call. Per the germline V gene, CDR1 is KGHSH and CDR2 is LQKENI. V dropped 3 bases and J dropped 4 bases, with 15 bases sitting between them. The CDR3 consists of 15 residues. The CDR3 bases are TGTGCCAGCTCACCCACCAATAGTAATTCCTATGGCTACACCTTC. It specifies CASSPTNSNSYGYTF.

The chain uses TRBV10-2 and TRBJ1-2; D unclear. V was trimmed by 3 bases and J by 1 base, leaving 9 bases between them. The length of the CDR3 is 14 residues. Looked up from germline, CDR1 is WSHSY and CDR2 is SAAADI. The CDR3 here is CASSEQTINYGYTF. The DNA of the CDR3 is TGCGCCAGCAGTGAACAGACAATTAACTATGGCTACACCTTC.

The CDR3 bases are TGTGCCAGCAGTTACCAAAACAGGGGGCTTAAAGGCTACACCTTC. Amino acid sequence: CASSYQNRGLKGYTF. The chain combines TRBV6-6 with TRBJ1-2; 9 positions match TRBD1. This CDR3 spans 15 amino acids. V lost 2 bases, J lost 8 bases, and 9 bases stayed unmatched. The germline V gene encodes CDR1 MNHNY and CDR2 SVGAGI (reference sequence).

The gene calls are TRBV29-1 and TRBJ2-1, with 11 bases fitting TRBD2. Germline V gene lookup returns CDR1 SQVTM and CDR2 ANQGSEA. The V segment lost 4 bases and the J segment 4 bases; nucleotides outside the gene matches: 3. The CDR3 length is 14 residues. CDR3 DNA sequence: TGCAGCGTTGCTAGCGGGGGGTCATACAATGAGCAGTTCTTC. Translation: CSVASGGSYNEQFF.

This clone occurred once. The chain employs TRBV5-4 and TRBJ2-3, with unresolved D. This CDR3 has 14 amino acids. Trimming left V 2 bases short and J 0 bases short, with 7 bases between. CDR1 and CDR2 (germline): SGHNT, YYREEE (reference sequence). CDR3 sequence reads: CASSLRWSTDTQYF. CDR3 DNA sequence: TGTGCCAGCAGCTTAAGGTGGAGCACAGATACGCAGTATTTT.

V usage is TRBV5-1 and J usage is TRBJ1-1; 8 bases align to TRBD1. Germline V gene lookup returns CDR1 SGHRS and CDR2 YFSETQ. V was clipped by 5 bases and J by 0 bases; unmatched bases: 15. There are 18 residues in the CDR3. CDR3 loop: CASRRLGTGGRMNTEAFF. The CDR3, as DNA: TGCGCCAGCAGAAGGCTGGGAACAGGGGGACGGATGAACACTGAAGCTTTCTTT.

The chain carries TRBV5-8 and TRBJ2-7; the D gene is possibly TRBD2 (6 bases). V was shortened by 4 bases and J by 6 bases, with 17 bases between the two germline ends. CDR1 is SGHTS and CDR2 is YDEGEE in the germline V gene. The CDR3 is 14 residues long. CDR3 DNA: TGTGCCAGCAGCCCGACCGGGTTCGGGGGCGAGCAGTACTTC. It specifies CASSPTGFGGEQYF.

Only a few counts were recorded for this clone. The chain recombines TRBV5-4 with TRBJ1-2; a weak D match, TRBD1 (5 bases). Trimming stripped 4 bases from V and 4 bases from J, with 20 bases between. This CDR3 spans 16 amino acids. Looked up from germline, CDR1 is SGHNT and CDR2 is YYREEE (reference sequence). This chain's CDR3 is CASSRNAGGRGYGYTF. CDR3 bases: TGTGCCAGCAGCCGTAACGCCGGGGGACGGGGCTATGGCTACACCTTC.

The gene calls are TRBV2 and TRBJ1-1; no definite D call. Trimming removed 3 bases from V and 1 base from J, with 3 bases in between. The CDR3 covers 12 residues. Germline CDR1 reads SNHLY; CDR2 reads FYNNEI. The CDR3 sequence: CASSDQNTEAFF. The CDR3 nucleotides are TGTGCCAGCAGTGATCAGAACACTGAAGCTTTCTTT.

There are a few counts of this clone. CDR3 in amino acids: CASSGLAGTADTQYF. The DNA of the CDR3 is TGTGCCAGCAGCGGACTAGCGGGGACCGCAGATACGCAGTATTTT. The chain uses TRBV2 and TRBJ2-3; 12 nucleotides align to TRBD2. J was trimmed by 4 bases and V by 6 bases; bases with no gene match: 5. CDR3 length: 15 amino acids. The germline V gene has CDR1 SNHLY and CDR2 FYNNEI. Filled out from reference TRBV2 and TRBJ2-3, the complete variable domain reads EPEVTQTPSHQVTQMGQEVILRCVPISNHLYFYWYRQILGQKVEFLVSFYNNEISEKSEIFDDQFSVERPDGSNFTLKIRSTKLEDSAMYFCASSGLAGTADTQYFGPGTRLTVL.

In nucleotides, the CDR3 is TGTGCCAGCAGCTTCGAACAGTCTGGAAACACCATATATTTT. Amino acids: CASSFEQSGNTIYF. This sequence joins TRBV7-9 and TRBJ1-3, with D unclear. CDR3 size: 14 residues. Germline V gene lookup returns CDR1 SEHNR and CDR2 FQNEAQ (reference sequence). The V and J ends lost 3 bases and 1 base respectively, with 7 bases between them.